This T cell receptor (beta chain) was found in a study of identical twins. The CDR3 has 13 residues. In germline, CDR1 is SSHAT, CDR2 FNYEAQ (reference sequence). TCRdb independently ran MiXCR on the 5' RACE reads; one entry per CDR3 protein. The table has approximately 1.8 million distinct CDR3 sequences, under 35% seen once; the top ten hold 0.25% to 0.3%. Study results and limitations: Out-of-frame beta chain sequences displayed weaker excess sharing between twins.

A few counts support this clonotype. Its antigen is not known. Sequenced: cord blood. The chain links TRBV7-7 to TRBJ1-1; tentatively, D is TRBD1 (6 bases). This receptor was taken from a newborn girl in good health. The CDR3: CDAGGGIRCEAFF. Here the CDR3 DNA reads TGTGATGCGGGGGGCGGAATTAGATGTGAAGCTTTCTTT. Together with reference TRBV7-7 and TRBJ1-1, the CDR3 gives the full variable domain: GAGVSQSPRYKVTKRGQDVTLRCDPISSHATLYWYQQALGQGPEFLTYFNYEAQPDKSGLPSDRFSAERPEGSISTLTIQRTEQRDSAMYRCDAGGGIRCEAFFGQGTRLTVV.